This entry describes one T cell receptor (beta chain). The assay was immunoSEQ multiplex PCR, and TCRdb's table has in-frame clones only and misses some. The repertoire holds some 150,000 clones, with 85% as singletons. The V segment lost 0 bases and the J segment 5 bases; nucleotides outside the gene matches: 14. Germline V gene sequence: CDR1 SEHNR, CDR2 FQNEAQ (reference sequence). This CDR3 contains 19 residues. This sample was included in a study of blood T cell repertoires in COVID-19. The gene calls are TRBV7-9 and TRBJ2-2, with 8 bases lining up with TRBD2. Sequencing input: peripheral blood. The TCR sequence derives from a man aged 50 to 60 with acute or convalescent COVID-19. The CDR3 region has the DNA TGTGCCAGCAGCTTAGCGCGGGGTAGCGGGGAAAACCCTACCGGGGAGCTGTTTTTT. Translating it yields CASSLARGSGENPTGELFF.